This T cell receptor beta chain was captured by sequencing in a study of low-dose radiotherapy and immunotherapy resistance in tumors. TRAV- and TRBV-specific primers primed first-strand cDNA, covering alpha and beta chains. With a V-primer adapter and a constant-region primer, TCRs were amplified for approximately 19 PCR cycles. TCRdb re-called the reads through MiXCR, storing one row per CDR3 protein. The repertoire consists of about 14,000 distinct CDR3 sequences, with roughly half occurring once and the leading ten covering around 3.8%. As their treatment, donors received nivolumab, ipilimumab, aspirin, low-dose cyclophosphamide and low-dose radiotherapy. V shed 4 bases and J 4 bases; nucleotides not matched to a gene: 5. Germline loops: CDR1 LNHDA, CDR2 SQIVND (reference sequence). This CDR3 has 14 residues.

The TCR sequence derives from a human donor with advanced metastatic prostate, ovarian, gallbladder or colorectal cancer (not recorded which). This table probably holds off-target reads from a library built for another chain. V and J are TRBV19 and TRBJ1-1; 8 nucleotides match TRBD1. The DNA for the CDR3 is TGTGCCAGTAGTAGGGGGGACAGGTCCACTGAAGCTTTCTTT. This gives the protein CASSRGDRSTEAFF.